The 6 T cell receptor beta chains in this list originate from one sample, sequenced in a study of shared clonotypes between healthy human individuals. Naivety among CD8 cells was defined by CD45RO negativity and positive CCR7 selection, thereby excluding terminally differentiated effector memory CD45RA+ cells. Libraries were prepared by immunoSEQ multiplex PCR; TCRdb keeps only in-frame clonotypes and omits some of them. There are some 600,000 clones in the sample; roughly 96% occur only once, and more than 0.085% lies in the top ten. The specimen was naive CD8+ T cells sorted from blood. These TCRs come from a woman in her twenties or thirties in good health.

This rearrangement joins TRBV5-4 to TRBJ2-2, with D hard to call. The V gene lost 3 bases and the J gene lost 3 bases, with 6 bases spanning the gap. The CDR3 extends over 13 amino acids. Germline values: CDR1 SGHNT, CDR2 YYREEE (reference sequence). The DNA of the CDR3 is TGTGCCAGCAGCTCCCAGTACACCGGGGAGCTGTTTTTT. Protein product: CASSSQYTGELFF. Drawing the rest from reference TRBV5-4 and TRBJ2-2, the complete variable domain is ETGVTQSPTHLIKTRGQQVTLRCSSQSGHNTVSWYQQALGQGPQFIFQYYREEENGRGNFPPRFSGLQFPNYSSELNVNALELDDSALYLCASSSQYTGELFFGEGSRLTVL.

The V gene is TRBV11-2, the J gene TRBJ2-1; D ambiguous. The CDR3 has 14 amino acids. V dropped 1 base and J dropped 6 bases, with 10 bases sitting between them. Germline CDR1 SGHAT, CDR2 FQNNGV. The CDR3 nucleotides read TGTGCCAGCAGCTTAGGTCGGTCAGGCAATGAGCAGTTCTTC. This encodes CASSLGRSGNEQFF.

V usage is TRBV19 and J usage is TRBJ1-2; D uncertain. Per germline, CDR1 LNHDA and CDR2 SQIVND (reference sequence). V was pared by 4 bases and J by 5 bases, with 5 bases between. The CDR3 runs to 11 residues. The CDR3 sequence is CASSTSYGYTF. The CDR3 region has the DNA TGTGCCAGTAGTACCTCGTATGGCTACACCTTC. Variable domain in full (rest from reference TRBV19 and TRBJ1-2): DGGITQSPKYLFRKEGQNVTLSCEQNLNHDAMYWYRQDPGQGLRLIYYSQIVNDFQKGDIAEGYSVSREKKESFPLTVTSAQKNPTAFYLCASSTSYGYTFGSGTRLTVV.

The chain employs TRBV10-3 and TRBJ1-1, with D possibly TRBD1 on 5 matching bases. V was pared by 4 bases and J by 7 bases, with 16 bases between. This CDR3 has 14 residues. Looked up from germline, CDR1 is ENHRY and CDR2 is SYGVKD. The chain's CDR3 is CAISAGAGSGEAFF. The CDR3 DNA reads TGTGCCATCAGTGCTGGGGCCGGGAGCGGTGAAGCTTTCTTT.

Note on this clone: Additional DNA sequences in this sample encode the identical CDR3. The genes are TRBV27 and TRBJ1-1, with no clear D. The CDR3 totals 12 residues. Per germline, CDR1 MNHEY and CDR2 SMNVEV (reference sequence). The ends were cut back, 2 bases at V and 5 bases at J, with 6 bases in the middle. CDR3: CASSLRGTEAFF. CDR3 nucleotide sequence: TGTGCCAGCAGTTTACGGGGAACTGAAGCTTTCTTT.

This clone was counted a single time. This chain joins TRBV7-9 and TRBJ2-7; D uncertain. Germline assignment: CDR1 SEHNR and CDR2 FQNEAQ (reference sequence). Trimming removed 1 base from V and 4 bases from J, with 5 bases in between. The CDR3 is 12 residues long. CDR3 in amino acids: CASSLGKYEQYF. DNA for the CDR3: TGTGCCAGCAGCTTAGGAAAATACGAGCAGTACTTC.